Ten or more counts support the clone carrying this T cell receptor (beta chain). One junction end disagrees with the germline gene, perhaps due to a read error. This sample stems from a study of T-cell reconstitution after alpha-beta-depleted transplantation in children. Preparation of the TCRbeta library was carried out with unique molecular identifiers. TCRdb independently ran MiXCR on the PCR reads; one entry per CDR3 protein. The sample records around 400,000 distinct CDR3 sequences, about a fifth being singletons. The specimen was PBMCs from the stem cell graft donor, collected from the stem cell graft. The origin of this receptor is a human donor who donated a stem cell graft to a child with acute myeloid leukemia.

The CDR3, as DNA: TGCAGCGCGAACTACCGGGACGCTAATGATTTT. Translation gives CSANYRDANDF. This chain links TRBV29-1 with TRBJ2-3, with D possibly being TRBD1 or TRBD2 (5 bases each). The CDR3 totals 11 residues. From germline, CDR1 is SQVTM and CDR2 ANQGSEA.